The source of this TCR beta chain is a study of blood T cell repertoires in COVID-19. Study at large: Specimens from acute and convalescent COVID-19 originated in the United States, Italy and Spain.

Original processing notes: Using reference gene primer amplification, nucleated cell counts were estimated. Sequencing was performed with immunoSEQ multiplex PCR; in TCRdb, only in-frame clones are kept and a portion is missing. V and J calls and clone size follow that table, whereas D and trimming were derived from the DNA. The table records 150,000 to 200,000 clones, 82% of them present only once. It was during active infection that Seattle patients were enrolled and then longitudinally followed. Sequencing was performed on peripheral blood. This TCR was recovered from a woman aged 55-69 years with COVID-19, enrolled during active disease.

The CDR3 sequence is CASSRSGLAGAYNEQFF. For the CDR3, the DNA is TGTGCCAGCAGCAGATCGGGACTAGCGGGGGCCTACAATGAGCAGTTCTTC. This sequence joins TRBV7-9 and TRBJ2-1; 14 nucleotides align to TRBD2. V lost 5 bases and J lost 2; bases outside the gene matches: 5. This CDR3 region has 17 residues. Germline V gene sequence: CDR1 SEHNR, CDR2 FQNEAQ (reference sequence).